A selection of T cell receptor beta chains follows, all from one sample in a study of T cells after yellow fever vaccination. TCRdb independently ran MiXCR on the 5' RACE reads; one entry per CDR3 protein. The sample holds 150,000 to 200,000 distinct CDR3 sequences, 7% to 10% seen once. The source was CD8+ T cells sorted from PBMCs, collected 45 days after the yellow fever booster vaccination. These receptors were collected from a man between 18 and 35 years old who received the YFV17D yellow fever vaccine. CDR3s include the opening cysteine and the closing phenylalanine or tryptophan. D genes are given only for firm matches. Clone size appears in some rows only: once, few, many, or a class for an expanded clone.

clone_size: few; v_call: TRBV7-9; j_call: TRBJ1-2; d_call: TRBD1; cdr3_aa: CASSSGQGSYGYTF; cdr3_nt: TGTGCCAGCAGCTCGGGACAGGGCAGCTATGGCTACACCTTC
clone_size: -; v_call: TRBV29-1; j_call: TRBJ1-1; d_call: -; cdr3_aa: CSVEPGYTEAFF; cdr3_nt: TGCAGCGTTGAGCCGGGTTACACTGAAGCTTTCTTT
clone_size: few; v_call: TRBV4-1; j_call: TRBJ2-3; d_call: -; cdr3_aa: CASSHHGAGAASTDTQYF; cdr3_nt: TGCGCCAGCAGCCACCACGGAGCAGGCGCCGCTAGCACAGATACGCAGTATTTT
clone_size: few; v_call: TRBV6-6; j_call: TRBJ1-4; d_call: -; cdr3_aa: CASSASQGSLPKELFF; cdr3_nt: TGTGCCAGCAGTGCCTCCCAGGGCAGCCTACCGAAGGAACTGTTTTTT
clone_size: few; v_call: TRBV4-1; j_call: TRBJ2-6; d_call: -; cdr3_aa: CASSQDSSGTGANVLTF; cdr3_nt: TGCGCCAGCAGCCAAGATAGCTCGGGGACGGGGGCCAACGTCCTGACTTTC
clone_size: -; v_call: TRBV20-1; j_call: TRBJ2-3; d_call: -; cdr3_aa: CSARDLGGSLVGDTQYF; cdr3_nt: TGCAGTGCTAGAGATCTTGGGGGGTCCCTCGTTGGGGATACGCAGTATTTT
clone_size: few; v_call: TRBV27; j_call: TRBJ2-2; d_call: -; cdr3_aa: CASSFGMNTGELFF; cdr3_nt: TGTGCCAGCAGTTTTGGGATGAACACCGGGGAGCTGTTTTTT
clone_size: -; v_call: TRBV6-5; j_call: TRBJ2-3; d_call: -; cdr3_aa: CASSPTSDGTDTQYF; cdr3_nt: TGTGCCAGCAGTCCCACCTCGGACGGCACAGATACGCAGTATTTT
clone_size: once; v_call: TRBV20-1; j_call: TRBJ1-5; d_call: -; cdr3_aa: CSARETGHSNQPQHF; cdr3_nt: TGCAGTGCTAGAGAGACAGGTCATAGCAATCAGCCCCAGCATTTT
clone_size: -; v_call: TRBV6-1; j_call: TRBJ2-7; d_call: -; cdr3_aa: CASRNSGHSNSYEQYF; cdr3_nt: TGTGCCAGCAGAAACTCGGGACACTCAAATTCCTACGAGCAGTACTTC
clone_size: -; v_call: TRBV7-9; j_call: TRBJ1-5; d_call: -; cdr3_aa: CASSAPGQGIHF; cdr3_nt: TGTGCCAGCAGCGCCCCGGGGCAGGGGATACATTTT
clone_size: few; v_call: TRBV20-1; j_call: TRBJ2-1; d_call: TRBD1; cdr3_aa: CSARGTGGEFF; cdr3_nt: TGCAGTGCTAGAGGGACAGGGGGCGAGTTCTTC
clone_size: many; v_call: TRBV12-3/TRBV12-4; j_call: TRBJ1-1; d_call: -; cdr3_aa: CASSGGEGGNTEAFF; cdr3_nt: TGTGCCAGCAGTGGGGGAGAGGGGGGTAACACTGAAGCTTTCTTT
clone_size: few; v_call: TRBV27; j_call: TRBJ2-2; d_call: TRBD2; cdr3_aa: CASSLLAGGPTGELFF; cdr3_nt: TGTGCCAGCAGTTTACTGGCGGGGGGGCCCACCGGGGAGCTGTTTTTT
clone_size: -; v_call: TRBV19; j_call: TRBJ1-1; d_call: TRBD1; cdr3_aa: CASSIDRTGETNTEAFF; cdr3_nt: TGTGCCAGTAGTATAGATAGGACAGGGGAGACGAACACTGAAGCTTTCTTT
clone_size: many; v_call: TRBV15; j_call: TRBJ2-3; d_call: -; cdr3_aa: CATSRAGRSTDTQYF; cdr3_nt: TGTGCCACCAGCAGAGCTGGCCGTAGCACAGATACGCAGTATTTT
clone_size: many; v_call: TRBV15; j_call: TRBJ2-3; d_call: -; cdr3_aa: CATRGDTQYF; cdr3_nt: TGTGCCACGCGCGGTGATACGCAGTATTTT
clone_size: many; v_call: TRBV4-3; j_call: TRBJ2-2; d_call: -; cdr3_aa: CASSQEGVGGAGELFF; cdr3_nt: TGCGCCAGCAGCCAAGAAGGCGTCGGTGGGGCCGGGGAGCTGTTTTTT
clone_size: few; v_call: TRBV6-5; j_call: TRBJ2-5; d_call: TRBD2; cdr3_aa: CASSYSITGGETQYF; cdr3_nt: TGTGCCAGCAGTTACTCGATTACGGGAGGCGAGACCCAGTACTTC
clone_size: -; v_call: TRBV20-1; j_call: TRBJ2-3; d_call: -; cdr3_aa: CSASLARGSTDTQYF; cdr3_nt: TGCAGTGCTAGTCTCGCCCGGGGAAGCACAGATACGCAGTATTTT
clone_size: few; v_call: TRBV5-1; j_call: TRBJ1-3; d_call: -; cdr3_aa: CASRSAGRLDTIYF; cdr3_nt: TGCGCCAGCAGGTCCGCGGGACGCCTGGACACCATATATTTT
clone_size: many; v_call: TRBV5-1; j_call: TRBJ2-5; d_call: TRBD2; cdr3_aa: CASSLGTSGEETQYF; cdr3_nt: TGCGCCAGCAGCTTGGGTACTAGCGGTGAAGAGACCCAGTACTTC
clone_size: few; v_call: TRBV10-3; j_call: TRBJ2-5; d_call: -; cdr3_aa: CAISGGPETQYF; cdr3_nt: TGTGCCATCAGCGGGGGGCCAGAGACCCAGTACTTC
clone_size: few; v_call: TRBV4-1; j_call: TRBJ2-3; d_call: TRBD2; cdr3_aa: CASSQKAGTSGGVTDTQYF; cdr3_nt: TGCGCCAGCAGCCAAAAGGCGGGGACTAGCGGGGGCGTCACAGATACGCAGTATTTT
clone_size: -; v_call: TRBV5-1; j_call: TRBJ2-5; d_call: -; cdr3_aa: CASSLEGGPETQYF; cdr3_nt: TGCGCCAGCAGCTTAGAGGGGGGGCCGGAGACCCAGTACTTC
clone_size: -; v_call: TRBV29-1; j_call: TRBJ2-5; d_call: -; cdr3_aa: CSASWDSQETQYF; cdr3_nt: TGCAGCGCATCCTGGGACTCCCAAGAGACCCAGTACTTC
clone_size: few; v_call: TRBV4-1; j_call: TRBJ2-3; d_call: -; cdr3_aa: CASSQVHGRTDTQYF; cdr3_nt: TGCGCCAGCAGCCAAGTTCACGGTAGGACAGATACGCAGTATTTT
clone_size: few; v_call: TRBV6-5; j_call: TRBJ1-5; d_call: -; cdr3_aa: CASSYSKDQPQHF; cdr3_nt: TGTGCCAGCAGTTACTCTAAGGATCAGCCCCAGCATTTT
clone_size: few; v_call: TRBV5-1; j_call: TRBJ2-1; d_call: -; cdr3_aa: CASRMGQPLSYNEQFF; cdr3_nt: TGCGCCAGCAGAATGGGCCAGCCGTTGAGCTACAATGAGCAGTTCTTC
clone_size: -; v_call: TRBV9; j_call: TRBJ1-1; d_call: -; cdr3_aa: CASSVEGPNTEAFF; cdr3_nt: TGTGCCAGCAGCGTAGAGGGCCCGAACACTGAAGCTTTCTTT
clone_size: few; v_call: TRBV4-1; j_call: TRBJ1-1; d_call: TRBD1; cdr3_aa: CASSQQGAAGTEAFF; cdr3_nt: TGCGCCAGCAGCCAACAGGGGGCAGCAGGTACTGAAGCTTTCTTT
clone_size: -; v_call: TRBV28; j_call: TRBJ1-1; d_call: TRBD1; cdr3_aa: CASSSRGPNTEAFF; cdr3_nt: TGTGCCAGCAGCTCCAGGGGGCCGAACACTGAAGCTTTCTTT
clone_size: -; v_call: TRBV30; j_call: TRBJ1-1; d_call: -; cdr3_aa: CAWRGVRTYTEAFF; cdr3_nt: TGTGCCTGGAGGGGCGTCAGAACATACACTGAAGCTTTCTTT
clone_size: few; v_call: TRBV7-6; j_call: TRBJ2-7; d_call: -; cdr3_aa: CASSQTGIEQYF; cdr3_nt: TGTGCCAGCAGCCAAACAGGGATCGAGCAGTACTTC